These 29 T cell receptor beta chains originate from one sample sequenced in a study of control samples from healthy donors and cancer patients. Profiled with immunoSEQ multiplex PCR; TCRdb holds only in-frame clones, not every one. This sample has some 96,000 clones, with 87% found just once. Specimen: blood. These receptors originate from a woman between 45 and 65 years old in good health.

CDR3 DNA: TGCGCCAGCAGCCAACGTGCTAGCGGGATTTCCTACAATGAGCAGTTCTTC. It codes for CASSQRASGISYNEQFF. The chain has TRBV4-3 and TRBJ2-1; 9 bases fit TRBD2. The CDR3 extends over 17 amino acids. With 2 bases clipped from V and 1 base from J, the junction kept 6 bases outside the gene matches. Germline CDR1 reads LGHNA; CDR2 reads YSLEER.

The chain links TRBV30 to TRBJ2-7; TRBD2 might be the D (6 bases). Germline values: CDR1 GTSNPN, CDR2 SVGIG (reference sequence). Trimming removed 5 bases at V and 1 base at J, with 6 bases between. CDR3 length equals 11 residues. As DNA, the CDR3 is TGTGCCTGGGGGGGGTCCTACGAGCAGTACGTC. This sequence encodes CAWGGSYEQYV.

This clone is a singleton in its sample. V usage is TRBV2 and J usage is TRBJ2-3; the match to TRBD2 covers 7 bases. The CDR3 has 16 residues. Per the germline V gene, CDR1 is SNHLY and CDR2 is FYNNEI. Trimming removed 1 base from V and 6 bases from J; junction bases left unmatched: 10. The CDR3 spells CASSEGASGAVDTQYF. Here the CDR3 DNA reads TGTGCCAGCAGTGAAGGGGCTAGCGGAGCTGTGGATACGCAGTATTTT. The full variable domain, in which reference TRBV2 and TRBJ2-3 provide the parts outside the CDR3, is EPEVTQTPSHQVTQMGQEVILRCVPISNHLYFYWYRQILGQKVEFLVSFYNNEISEKSEIFDDQFSVERPDGSNFTLKIRSTKLEDSAMYFCASSEGASGAVDTQYFGPGTRLTVL.

This chain joins TRBV11-2 and TRBJ1-1; D ambiguous. CDR3 size: 13 residues. V lost 2 bases, J lost 5 bases, and 9 bases lay in between. Germline CDR1 and CDR2: SGHAT and FQNNGV. The CDR3 region has the DNA TGTGCCAGCAGCTTATCAGAACCTACTGAAGCTTTCTTT. This translates into CASSLSEPTEAFF.

The chain employs TRBV14 and TRBJ2-7; 7 bases are shared with TRBD2. This CDR3 spans 14 amino acids. The germline V gene encodes CDR1 SGHDN and CDR2 FVKESK. Losses at the gene ends were 6 bases for V and 7 bases for J; bases not matched to a gene: 12. As DNA, the CDR3 is TGTGCCAGCAGTCTGGCGGGAGACGGGGGAGAGCAGTACGTC. Translating gives CASSLAGDGGEQYV.

The chain combines TRBV6-5 with TRBJ1-2, with D uncertain. Per the germline V gene, CDR1 is MNHEY and CDR2 is SVGAGI. The CDR3 spans 12 residues. Trimming removed 6 bases from V and 8 bases from J, with 13 bases in between. The CDR3 DNA is TGTGCCAGCAGCCAAGGAGGTCGAGGCTACACCTTC. The encoded protein is CASSQGGRGYTF.

The V call is TRBV9, the J call TRBJ2-1; weak D call: TRBD2 (7 bases). Trimming took 0 bases from V and 0 from J, leaving 13 bases between them. This CDR3 has 17 residues. Per the germline V gene, CDR1 is SGDLS and CDR2 is YYNGEE. For the CDR3, the DNA is TGTGCCAGCAGCGTAGCTGGACAGCGGGGCTCCTACAATGAGCAGTTCTTC. It encodes CASSVAGQRGSYNEQFF.

The chain links TRBV15 to TRBJ2-6; the D call may be TRBD1 or TRBD2 (6 bases each). Germline V lookup: CDR1 LNHNV, CDR2 YYDKDF (reference sequence). CDR3 length equals 15 residues. V lost 3 bases, J lost 2 bases, and 8 bases lay in between. The DNA of the CDR3 is TGTGCCACCAGCAGCGGGGGCGCTGGGGCCAACGTCCTGACTTTC. This encodes CATSSGGAGANVLTF.

The rearrangement uses TRBV24-1 and TRBJ1-1, with 7 bases aligning to TRBD1. CDR3 length: 11 amino acids. CDR1 and CDR2 from the germline V gene are KGHDR and SFDVKD. Losses at the gene ends were 7 bases for V and 6 bases for J; bases not matched to a gene: 1. CDR3 DNA: TGTGCCACCAGCCAGGGGGCTGAAGCTTTCTTT. It encodes CATSQGAEAFF.

This rearrangement joins TRBV29-1 to TRBJ2-2; no reliable D call. This CDR3 contains 14 residues. Trimming took 0 bases from V and 1 from J, leaving 6 bases between them. Germline CDR1 is SQVTM and CDR2 is ANQGSEA. The CDR3 DNA sequence: TGCAGCGTTGAAGAATTTAGGAACACCGGGGAGCTGTTTTTT. Translation: CSVEEFRNTGELFF.

The V gene is TRBV27, the J gene TRBJ2-3; TRBD1 matches at 7 bases. Germline assignment: CDR1 MNHEY and CDR2 SMNVEV (reference sequence). Unmatched junction bases numbered 3, after V lost 5 bases and J lost 4 bases. This CDR3 has 13 amino acids. The CDR3 loop is CASSNDRADTQYF. CDR3 coding DNA: TGTGCCAGCAGTAATGACAGGGCAGATACGCAGTATTTT.

The chain couples TRBV7-9 to TRBJ1-1; no firm D call. The germline V gene has CDR1 SEHNR and CDR2 FQNEAQ (reference sequence). V was shortened by 5 bases and J by 0 bases, with 10 bases between the two germline ends. The CDR3 runs 14 residues. The CDR3 DNA is TGTGCCAGCAGCGATGATATTGTGAACACTGAAGCTTTCTTT. It yields the protein CASSDDIVNTEAFF.

The chain couples TRBV11-2 to TRBJ1-5, with D possibly matching TRBD1 (5 bases). Trimming left V 5 bases short and J 2 bases short, with 13 bases between. This CDR3 is 15 amino acids long. Germline V lookup: CDR1 SGHAT, CDR2 FQNNGV. Here the CDR3 reads CASSLGPGGNQPQHF. The CDR3 region has the DNA TGTGCCAGCAGCCTTGGCCCGGGGGGCAATCAGCCCCAGCATTTT. Drawing the rest from reference TRBV11-2 and TRBJ1-5, the complete variable domain is EAGVAQSPRYKIIEKRQSVAFWCNPISGHATLYWYQQILGQGPKLLIQFQNNGVVDDSQLPKDRFSAERLKGVDSTLKIQPAKLEDSAVYLCASSLGPGGNQPQHFGDGTRLSIL.

The chain couples TRBV20-1 to TRBJ1-1, with D unclear. V was shortened by 5 bases and J by 7 bases, with 8 bases between the two germline ends. The CDR3 is made up of 10 amino acids. CDR1 is DFQATT, CDR2 SNEGSKA, per germline (reference sequence). CDR3 sequence (DNA): TGCAGTGCTCAACAGAGTGAAGCTTTCTTT. Residues: CSAQQSEAFF.

The chain joins TRBV11-2 to TRBJ1-5; D is unclear. The V gene lost 4 bases and the J gene lost 3 bases, with 19 bases spanning the gap. Germline-derived CDR1 and CDR2 are SGHAT and FQNNGV. The CDR3 is 17 residues long. This CDR3 reads CASSSPGNIDPNQPQHF. The CDR3 DNA follows: TGTGCCAGCAGCTCACCGGGAAATATCGATCCCAATCAGCCCCAGCATTTT.

This clone was seen only once. V and J are TRBV7-3 and TRBJ2-1, with 7 bases aligning to TRBD1. Germline lookup yields CDR1 SGHTA and CDR2 FQGTGA. This CDR3 region has 13 residues. V was pared by 5 bases and J by 8 bases, with 6 bases of the junction left unmatched. CDR3 in amino acids: CASSRDRVDEQFF. The CDR3 DNA reads TGTGCCAGCAGCCGAGACAGGGTCGATGAGCAGTTCTTC.

The chain uses TRBV6-2 or TRBV6-3 and TRBJ1-2, with a possible D match to TRBD1 (5 bases). The CDR3 contains 15 residues. The germline V and J ends were trimmed by 4 bases and 0 bases, with 12 bases remaining between them. Germline V gene data show CDR1 as MNHEY and CDR2 as SVGEGT. The CDR3 bases are TGTGCCAGCAGTTGGGAACAGGTCCCTAACTATGGCTACACCTTC. Translation: CASSWEQVPNYGYTF.

The chain employs TRBV11-2 and TRBJ1-1; 8 bases agree with TRBD1. Germline CDR1 is SGHAT and CDR2 is FQNNGV. V lost 11 bases to trimming and J lost 8 bases; unmatched junction nucleotides: 13. The CDR3 runs 13 residues. CDR3 residues: CASRQGIVLEAFF. CDR3 in DNA: TGTGCCTCTAGACAGGGGATCGTATTGGAAGCTTTCTTT.

The rearrangement uses TRBV19 and TRBJ1-2; weak D call: TRBD1 (6 bases). Germline CDR1 reads LNHDA; CDR2 reads SQIVND (reference sequence). Trimming stripped 9 bases from V and 3 bases from J, with 20 bases between. The CDR3 loop spans 15 amino acids. The CDR3 sequence: CASDKGRDTYYGYTF. For the CDR3, the DNA is TGTGCCAGCGATAAGGGCAGGGACACTTACTATGGCTACACCTTC. Filled out from reference TRBV19 and TRBJ1-2, the complete variable domain reads DGGITQSPKYLFRKEGQNVTLSCEQNLNHDAMYWYRQDPGQGLRLIYYSQIVNDFQKGDIAEGYSVSREKKESFPLTVTSAQKNPTAFYLCASDKGRDTYYGYTFGSGTRLTVV.

The chain recombines TRBV12-3 or TRBV12-4 with TRBJ2-5; D unclear. Trimming cost V 4 bases and J 4 bases, with 7 bases left between them. The CDR3 is 12 residues long. CDR3 in DNA: TGTGCCAGCAGTTCCTCCTCAGAGACCCAGTACTTC. Translated: CASSSSSETQYF.

The genes are TRBV9 and TRBJ2-1, with a possible D match to TRBD2 (6 bases). The germline gives CDR1 SGDLS, CDR2 YYNGEE. CDR3 length: 14 amino acids. Trimming shortened V by 7 bases and J by 7 bases, and 18 bases separated the two germline ends. The CDR3 DNA sequence: TGTGCCAGCGACTACGGGAGTCTCGGTAATGAGCAGTTCTTC. Translation: CASDYGSLGNEQFF. The variable domain in full, completed from reference TRBV9 and TRBJ2-1, reads DSGVTQTPKHLITATGQRVTLRCSPRSGDLSVYWYQQSLDQGLQFLIQYYNGEERAKGNILERFSAQQFPDLHSELNLSSLELGDSALYFCASDYGSLGNEQFFGPGTRLTVL.

The table lists this clone with a count of one. This chain connects TRBV21-1 to TRBJ1-2. TRBV21-1 is annotated as a pseudogene. The CDR3 runs to 12 residues. CDR3 in amino acids: CASSKIGSSYTF. The CDR3 coding sequence is TGTGCCAGCAGCAAAATAGGTTCGAGCTACACCTTC.

The rearrangement joins TRBV5-6 to TRBJ2-1, with D possibly matching TRBD2 (5 bases). CDR1 and CDR2 from the germline V gene are SGHDT and YYEEEE. The CDR3 contains 17 residues. Trimming pared 1 base from V and 1 base from J, leaving 15 bases between. The CDR3 protein is CASSLPDSRASYNEQFF. The DNA for the CDR3 is TGTGCCAGCAGCTTGCCCGATTCGAGGGCATCCTACAATGAGCAGTTCTTC.

The CDR3 region is CASSQEAAEETQYF. In nucleotides, the CDR3 is TGTGCCAGCAGCCAAGAGGCAGCGGAAGAGACCCAGTACTTC. The chain employs TRBV4-2 and TRBJ2-5, with D maybe TRBD2 (5 bases). Per germline, CDR1 LGHNA and CDR2 YNFKEQ. The germline V and J ends were trimmed by 0 bases and 3 bases, with 8 bases remaining between them. The CDR3 is 14 amino acids.

V gene TRBV11-2 combines with J gene TRBJ2-3; no definite D call. The CDR3 runs to 16 residues. Germline CDR1 and CDR2: SGHAT and FQNNGV. The V gene lost 5 bases and the J gene lost 0 bases, with 15 bases spanning the gap. The CDR3 DNA reads as TGTGCCAGCAGCCCCTTTATCTACGCAAGCACAGATACGCAGTATTTT. Its protein is CASSPFIYASTDTQYF.

The chain joins TRBV7-8 to TRBJ2-5; D not certain. Trimming left V 1 base short and J 5 bases short, with 5 bases between. This CDR3 region has 12 residues. Germline CDR1 and CDR2: SGHVS and FQNEAQ. The CDR3 loop is CASSLGVETQYF. DNA for the CDR3: TGTGCCAGCAGCTTAGGGGTGGAGACCCAGTACTTC. Filled out from reference TRBV7-8 and TRBJ2-5, the complete variable domain reads GAGVSQSPRYKVAKRGQDVALRCDPISGHVSLFWYQQALGQGPEFLTYFQNEAQLDKSGLPSDRFFAERPEGSVSTLKIQRTQQEDSAVYLCASSLGVETQYFGPGTRLLVL.

The DNA of the CDR3 is TGTGCCAGCAAAAAGACTAGCGGCGGGGAGCTGTTTTTT. Translated: CASKKTSGGELFF. This chain links TRBV6-5 with TRBJ2-2; 9 nucleotides align to TRBD2. Germline assignment: CDR1 MNHEY and CDR2 SVGAGI. CDR3 length: 13 residues. J gave up 7 bases and V 7 bases, and 4 bases lay outside the gene matches.

V usage is TRBV4-3 and J usage is TRBJ2-2, with TRBD1 matching over 8 bases. J was trimmed by 4 bases and V by 3 bases; bases with no gene match: 4. This CDR3 has 15 residues. Germline CDR1 is LGHNA and CDR2 is YSLEER. The CDR3 DNA is TGCGCCAGCAGCCAGACAGGGGTTCGCACCGGGGAGCTGTTTTTT. Amino acids: CASSQTGVRTGELFF.

The chain recombines TRBV11-2 with TRBJ1-5; 7 positions match TRBD1. Unmatched junction bases numbered 10, after V lost 5 bases and J lost 6 bases. The CDR3 sequence is 15 residues long. Germline CDR1 and CDR2: SGHAT and FQNNGV. The CDR3 DNA sequence: TGTGCCAGCAGCATCCGACAGGGCCGGGGTCAGCCCCAGCATTTT. Its translation: CASSIRQGRGQPQHF.